The 26 T cell receptor beta chains below were found in one sample sequenced in a study of blood T cell repertoires in COVID-19. TCRdb keeps only in-frame clones here, not all; method: immunoSEQ multiplex PCR. The sample lists some 70,000 clones; 80% to 95% were seen once. The sequenced sample was peripheral blood. Receptor source: a human donor with active COVID-19. The donor label of this sample is uncertain.

The CDR3 sequence is CASSWGQGLGETQYF. CDR3 DNA: TGTGCCAGCAGCTGGGGACAGGGGCTAGGCGAGACCCAGTACTTC. The chain has TRBV5-8 and TRBJ2-5, with 10 bases that match TRBD1. CDR3 length: 15 amino acids. Germline loops: CDR1 SGHTS, CDR2 YDEGEE. V was pared by 3 bases and J by 5 bases, with 7 bases of the junction left unmatched.

The gene calls are TRBV7-2 and TRBJ1-5; possible D gene TRBD1, 6 bases. Germline values: CDR1 SGHTA, CDR2 FQGNSA. The CDR3 length is 14 residues. Trimming shortened V by 1 base and J by 7 bases, and 11 bases separated the two germline ends. The CDR3 reads CASSLGTVDQPQHF. CDR3 nucleotide sequence: TGTGCCAGCAGCTTAGGGACAGTGGACCAGCCCCAGCATTTT.

CDR3 sequence (DNA): TGTGCCAGCAGTTTTCCCCCGGGGGACACTAGCGGGAGCTACAATGAGCAGTTCTTC. Translation gives CASSFPPGDTSGSYNEQFF. The chain employs TRBV28 and TRBJ2-1, with 11 bases fitting TRBD2. J lost 3 bases, V lost 3 bases, and 13 bases had no gene match. Germline CDR1 is MDHEN and CDR2 is SYDVKM. The CDR3 runs 19 residues.

This chain uses TRBV6-2 or TRBV6-3 with TRBJ2-5, with D hard to call. Trimming took 2 bases from V and 5 from J, leaving 9 bases between them. Germline CDR1 and CDR2: MNHEY and SVGEGT. The CDR3 is 13 amino acids. The CDR3 sequence: CASSYGRPETQYF. The CDR3 DNA sequence: TGTGCCAGCAGTTACGGCAGGCCGGAGACCCAGTACTTC.

The table lists this clone with a few counts. The rearrangement joins TRBV7-3 to TRBJ2-1; TRBD2 agrees at 14 bases. Per the germline V gene, CDR1 is SGHTA and CDR2 is FQGTGA. The CDR3 covers 16 residues. V was clipped by 5 bases and J by 4 bases; unmatched bases: 4. The CDR3: CASSPGTSGRYNEQFF. DNA of the CDR3: TGTGCCAGCAGCCCAGGGACTAGCGGGAGATACAATGAGCAGTTCTTC.

This clone showed up just once. V gene TRBV5-1 combines with J gene TRBJ1-1; 8 bases agree with TRBD1. Germline assignment: CDR1 SGHRS and CDR2 YFSETQ. Losses at the gene ends were 3 bases for V and 4 bases for J; bases not matched to a gene: 8. The CDR3 is made up of 15 amino acids. This CDR3 is CASSSTTGVATEAFF. In nucleotides, the CDR3 is TGCGCCAGCAGCTCTACGACAGGGGTGGCCACTGAAGCTTTCTTT.

This clone has just a few counts. The chain uses TRBV5-1 and TRBJ1-2, with D possibly TRBD1 on 6 matching bases. Germline loops: CDR1 SGHRS, CDR2 YFSETQ. V was cut by 0 bases and J by 3 bases, with 12 bases left in between. There are 15 residues in the CDR3. CDR3 protein: CASSLGTGLDYGYTF. CDR3 nucleotide sequence: TGCGCCAGCAGCTTGGGTACAGGGTTGGACTATGGCTACACCTTC.

This chain connects TRBV28 to TRBJ2-7; 8 bases line up with TRBD2. The trim removed 3 bases at V and 0 bases at J, leaving 4 bases unmatched. CDR3 length equals 15 residues. Germline values: CDR1 MDHEN, CDR2 SYDVKM. The CDR3 region has the DNA TGTGCCAGCAGTTTGTTTACTAGCGGCTCCTACGAGCAGTACTTC. It translates to CASSLFTSGSYEQYF.

In DNA form, the CDR3 reads TGTGCCAGCAGCCAAGTCCGACTAGGAGCAGATACGCAGTATTTT. The encoded protein is CASSQVRLGADTQYF. The V gene is TRBV14, the J gene TRBJ2-3; D is possibly TRBD2 (6 bases). V lost 1 base, J lost 4 bases, and 12 bases lay in between. The CDR3 totals 15 residues. The V gene's germline CDR1 is SGHDN and CDR2 FVKESK.

Remarks on this clone: Distinct nucleotide sequences in the sample also encode this CDR3. The V gene is TRBV28, the J gene TRBJ1-5; the match to TRBD1 covers 8 bases. The length of the CDR3 is 14 residues. Germline CDR1 MDHEN, CDR2 SYDVKM. With V trimmed by 4 bases and J by 2 bases, 1 base remained unmatched. For the CDR3, the DNA is TGTGCCAGCAGTTCGGGACAGGGCAATCAGCCCCAGCATTTT. Translating it yields CASSSGQGNQPQHF.

The table lists this clone with a few counts. The chain has TRBV4-1 and TRBJ2-7, with no clear D. CDR1 is MGHRA, CDR2 YSYEKL, per germline. Trimming pared 0 bases from V and 7 bases from J, leaving 13 bases between. The CDR3 has 14 amino acids. The CDR3 coding sequence is TGCGCCAGCAGCCAAGATTCTCAATCGAGGGAGCAGTACTTC. Translated: CASSQDSQSREQYF.

This clone was seen a handful of times. This chain uses TRBV5-6 with TRBJ2-7, with D maybe TRBD2 (5 bases). The CDR3 runs 14 residues. CDR1 and CDR2 (germline): SGHDT, YYEEEE. V was trimmed by 4 bases and J by 3 bases, leaving 14 bases between them. The CDR3 nucleotides read TGTGCCAGCAGCCCTATAGGGAGACGCTACGAGCAGTACTTC. Its protein product is CASSPIGRRYEQYF.

The V and J genes are TRBV24-1 and TRBJ2-5, with TRBD1 matching over 9 bases. The germline gives CDR1 KGHDR, CDR2 SFDVKD. J gave up 7 bases and V 5 bases, and 10 bases lay outside the gene matches. This CDR3 spans 15 amino acids. CDR3 sequence reads: CATSGPTGGVGTQYF. For the CDR3, the DNA is TGTGCCACCAGTGGTCCCACAGGGGGCGTTGGGACCCAGTACTTC.

The V call is TRBV28, the J call TRBJ1-6; no reliable D call. V lost 5 bases and J 0 bases, leaving 17 bases between the germline ends. This CDR3 is 18 amino acids long. Looked up from germline, CDR1 is MDHEN and CDR2 is SYDVKM. The CDR3 region has the DNA TGTGCCAGCAGTCCGGTGGGCACCTCGAGCTCCTATAATTCACCCCTCCACTTT. The encoded protein is CASSPVGTSSSYNSPLHF. Combining the CDR3 with reference TRBV28 and TRBJ1-6 gives the whole variable domain DVKVTQSSRYLVKRTGEKVFLECVQDMDHENMFWYRQDPGLGLRLIYFSYDVKMKEKGDIPEGYSVSREKKERFSLILESASTNQTSMYLCASSPVGTSSSYNSPLHFGNGTRLTVT.

This sequence joins TRBV7-2 and TRBJ1-6; 8 nucleotides align to TRBD1. V gave up 5 bases and J gave up 7 bases; unmatched junction bases: 10. The CDR3 length is 16 residues. Germline loops: CDR1 SGHTA, CDR2 FQGNSA. CDR3: CASSPYLGQANSPLHF. The CDR3 DNA sequence: TGTGCCAGCAGCCCTTACTTGGGACAGGCGAATTCACCCCTCCACTTT.

The J gene is TRBJ1-1, the V gene TRBV5-1; D gene unclear. The CDR3 length is 15 residues. V lost 4 bases and J 0 bases, leaving 13 bases between the germline ends. CDR1 SGHRS and CDR2 YFSETQ come from the germline V gene. CDR3 protein: CASSAEEDVNTEAFF. The CDR3 DNA reads TGCGCCAGCAGCGCGGAGGAGGACGTGAACACTGAAGCTTTCTTT.

The genes are TRBV27 and TRBJ2-2; 9 nucleotides align to TRBD2. V was clipped by 10 bases and J by 4 bases; unmatched bases: 10. Germline-derived CDR1 and CDR2 are MNHEY and SMNVEV (reference sequence). CDR3 length: 15 amino acids. CDR3: CATSRASGVTGELFF. CDR3 DNA sequence: TGTGCCACCAGCAGGGCTAGCGGGGTCACCGGGGAGCTGTTTTTT.

This chain connects TRBV13 to TRBJ2-1, with TRBD2 matching 10 bases. Losses at the gene ends were 1 base for V and 9 bases for J; bases not matched to a gene: 3. CDR1 PRHDT and CDR2 FYEKMQ come from the germline V gene (reference sequence). The CDR3 contains 14 residues. In DNA form, the CDR3 reads TGTGCCAGCAGCTTAGTAGCGGGAGGAGGTGAGCAGTTCTTC. It encodes CASSLVAGGGEQFF.

The J gene is TRBJ1-2, the V gene TRBV19, with D perhaps matching TRBD1 (6 bases). The V and J ends lost 4 bases and 4 bases respectively, with 13 bases between them. Germline lookup yields CDR1 LNHDA and CDR2 SQIVND (reference sequence). This CDR3 is built from 14 residues. This chain's CDR3 is CASSRGRGGYGYTF. The CDR3 DNA follows: TGTGCCAGTAGTAGGGGCCGAGGGGGCTATGGCTACACCTTC. The variable domain in full, completed from reference TRBV19 and TRBJ1-2, reads DGGITQSPKYLFRKEGQNVTLSCEQNLNHDAMYWYRQDPGQGLRLIYYSQIVNDFQKGDIAEGYSVSREKKESFPLTVTSAQKNPTAFYLCASSRGRGGYGYTFGSGTRLTVV.

The chain couples TRBV14 to TRBJ2-3, with a tentative D call TRBD2 (6 bases). The CDR3 covers 18 residues. Germline values: CDR1 SGHDN, CDR2 FVKESK. V was pared by 4 bases and J by 0 bases, with 20 bases between. This CDR3 reads CASSPPGTSSYSTDTQYF. CDR3 in DNA: TGTGCCAGCAGCCCGCCGGGAACTAGCTCCTACAGCACAGATACGCAGTATTTT.

This chain uses TRBV6-2 or TRBV6-3 with TRBJ1-5; TRBD1 agrees at 9 bases. This CDR3 has 17 residues. J was trimmed by 0 bases and V by 6 bases; bases with no gene match: 9. Germline V gene data show CDR1 as MNHEY and CDR2 as SVGEGT. In DNA form, the CDR3 reads TGTGCCAGCAGCACAGGGGGCAGGGGTCTTAGCAATCAGCCCCAGCATTTT. Its translation is CASSTGGRGLSNQPQHF.

The chain carries TRBV9 and TRBJ2-1; 11 positions agree with TRBD2. The CDR3 sequence is 16 residues long. The trim removed 0 bases at V and 7 bases at J, leaving 6 bases unmatched. Germline V gene data show CDR1 as SGDLS and CDR2 as YYNGEE. The CDR3 loop reads CASSVGLAGGLNEQFF. CDR3 DNA: TGTGCCAGCAGCGTAGGTCTAGCGGGAGGCTTGAATGAGCAGTTCTTC.

The chain links TRBV24-1 to TRBJ2-1, with 10 nucleotides matching TRBD2. This CDR3 is built from 16 residues. Germline CDR1 KGHDR, CDR2 SFDVKD. With V trimmed by 3 bases and J by 6 bases, 7 bases remained unmatched. CDR3 in DNA: TGTGCCACCAGTGATCACCCTAGCGGGGGTTCCAATGAGCAGTTCTTC. Amino acid sequence: CATSDHPSGGSNEQFF.

V and J are TRBV28 and TRBJ2-3; 9 bases agree with TRBD2. V lost 8 bases and J lost 3; bases outside the gene matches: 21. This CDR3 is 19 amino acids long. Germline-derived CDR1 and CDR2 are MDHEN and SYDVKM. CDR3 residues: CASDILKAGGPQTTDTQYF. The CDR3 DNA is TGTGCCAGCGACATACTTAAAGCGGGAGGCCCCCAAACTACAGATACGCAGTATTTT.

This chain connects TRBV4-3 to TRBJ1-4; D is possibly TRBD1 (5 bases). Trimming took off 0 bases at V and 1 base at J, with 12 bases between the two ends. CDR3 length: 17 amino acids. Germline-derived CDR1 and CDR2 are LGHNA and YSLEER. The CDR3 DNA follows: TGCGCCAGCAGCCAAGATCTTTCGGGGGTAACTAATGAAAAACTGTTTTTT. Protein product: CASSQDLSGVTNEKLFF.

The rearrangement links TRBV10-3 to TRBJ2-7, with TRBD2 identical over 8 bases. The germline CDR1 and CDR2 sequences are ENHRY and SYGVKD. V gave up 11 bases and J gave up 3 bases; unmatched junction bases: 3. The CDR3 has 11 residues. The CDR3 here is CAGGTSYEQYF. CDR3 bases: TGTGCCGGGGGGACTAGCTACGAGCAGTACTTC.